The 7 T cell receptor beta chains below all came from one sample that was sequenced in a study of T cell repertoires in cytomegalovirus infection. What these receptors recognize is not known. MiXCR was run by TCRdb on the reads, yielding one entry per CDR3 protein. The table records 750,000 to 950,000 distinct CDR3 sequences, almost 30% of them present only once. The sequencing used cultured CD8+ T cells from PBMCs, collected from culture after CMV antigen stimulation. These receptors all come from a human donor in good health (CMV status not recorded). Some clones in this sample may be carry-over from other donors' samples.

The chain couples TRBV18 to TRBJ2-7, with D perhaps TRBD1 (5 bases). CDR1 and CDR2 from the germline V gene are KGHSH and LQKENI. The CDR3 is 16 residues long. Trimming pared 3 bases from V and 1 base from J, leaving 16 bases between. CDR3 DNA: TGTGCCAGCTCACCGACCGCAGGGAAGAGGTCCTACGAGCAGTACTTC. Protein: CASSPTAGKRSYEQYF.

A few counts support this clonotype. Since a much larger clone is just one base distant, this may be a read error. V and J are TRBV7-6 and TRBJ2-1, with D hard to call. Germline V gives CDR1 SGHVS, CDR2 FNYEAQ. The CDR3 spans 14 residues. The CDR3 sequence: CVSSLVAPTNEQFF. In DNA, the CDR3 is TGTGTCAGCAGCTTAGTTGCCCCCACCAATGAGCAGTTCTTC. The full variable domain, its missing parts supplied by reference TRBV7-6 and TRBJ2-1, is GAGVSQSPRYKVTKRGQDVALRCDPISGHVSLYWYRQALGQGPEFLTYFNYEAQQDKSGLPNDRFSAERPEGSISTLTIQRTEQRDSAMYRCVSSLVAPTNEQFFGPGTRLTVL.

CDR3 loop: CASSLRGPPYEQYF. Here the CDR3 DNA reads TGTGCCAGCAGCTTAAGGGGGCCTCCCTACGAGCAGTACTTC. The rearrangement uses TRBV7-6 and TRBJ2-7; 7 positions match TRBD1. Trimming at V came to 2 bases and at J to 2 bases, leaving 3 bases not matched to a gene. The CDR3 sequence is 14 residues long. Germline CDR1 SGHVS, CDR2 FNYEAQ.

V gene TRBV2 combines with J gene TRBJ2-3; D is perhaps TRBD2 (6 bases). The CDR3 is 14 amino acids. Germline CDR1 reads SNHLY; CDR2 reads FYNNEI. V lost 0 bases and J 6 bases, leaving 10 bases between the germline ends. This CDR3 reads CASSEAEGFDTQYF. The CDR3 region has the DNA TGTGCCAGCAGTGAAGCGGAGGGGTTCGATACGCAGTATTTT.

A few counts support this clonotype. This rearrangement joins TRBV20-1 to TRBJ2-7; 7 bases align to TRBD2. CDR3 size: 12 residues. Losses at the gene ends were 7 bases for V and 3 bases for J; bases not matched to a gene: 6. Germline loops: CDR1 DFQATT, CDR2 SNEGSKA (reference sequence). The CDR3 nucleotides read TGCAGTGGTTTTGCGGGGGACTACGAGCAGTACTTC. Its protein is CSGFAGDYEQYF.

This clonotype was recorded many times. This chain links TRBV7-6 with TRBJ2-3, with 11 bases identical to TRBD2. With V trimmed by 5 bases and J by 5 bases, 6 bases remained unmatched. The CDR3 has 15 amino acids. CDR1 is SGHVS, CDR2 FNYEAQ, per germline. The CDR3 is CASSLSGGGKDTQYF. For the CDR3, the DNA is TGTGCCAGCAGCCTTAGCGGGGGGGGCAAAGATACGCAGTATTTT.

In its sample, this clonotype was seen many times. V and J are TRBV7-6 and TRBJ2-7; D may be TRBD2 (5 bases). The CDR3 has 14 amino acids. Germline-derived CDR1 and CDR2 are SGHVS and FNYEAQ. Trimming stripped 0 bases from V and 0 bases from J, with 6 bases between. CDR3 sequence: CASSLAEGSYEQYF. CDR3 DNA: TGTGCCAGCAGCTTAGCTGAGGGCTCCTACGAGCAGTACTTC.